The clone carrying this T cell receptor beta chain has at least ten counts. Amplification of TCR beta CDR3 regions was performed using RNA transcripts as template. A set of HTBI primers served as the primers for a first-round RT-PCR of the TCR CDR3. TCRdb re-derived calls from the multiplex PCR reads in MiXCR, one entry per CDR3 protein. The table includes 550,000 to 650,000 distinct CDR3 sequences, about 15% detected once. This sample is drawn from a study of T cells in Graves' hyperthyroidism and ophthalmopathy. Patients between 18 and 65 years old had hyperthyroidism, newly diagnosed and lasting under 2 months. Uncontrolled infection, other autoimmune disease, pregnancy or lactation led to exclusion. The CDR3 contains 14 residues. The V and J ends lost 1 base and 8 bases respectively, with 13 bases between them. Germline V gene sequence: CDR1 SGHAT, CDR2 FQNNGV.

The chain uses TRBV11-2 and TRBJ2-3; D unresolved. The sequence was collected from a woman aged 40-49 years with Graves' hyperthyroidism. The sample taken for sequencing was blood. CDR3 sequence (DNA): TGTGCCAGCAGCTTAGTAGGGCTGCTTGGTACGCAGTATTTT. Translation: CASSLVGLLGTQYF.